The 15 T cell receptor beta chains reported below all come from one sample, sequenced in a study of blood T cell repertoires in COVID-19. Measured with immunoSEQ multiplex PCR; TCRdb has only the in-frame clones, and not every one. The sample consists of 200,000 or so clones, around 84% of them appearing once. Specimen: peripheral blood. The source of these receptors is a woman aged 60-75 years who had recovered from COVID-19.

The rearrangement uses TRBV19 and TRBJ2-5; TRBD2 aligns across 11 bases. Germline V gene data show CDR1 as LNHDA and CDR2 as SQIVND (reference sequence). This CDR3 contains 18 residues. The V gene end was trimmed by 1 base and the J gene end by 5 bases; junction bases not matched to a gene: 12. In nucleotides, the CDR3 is TGTGCCAGTAGTATAGCCGCAAGACTAGCGGGACCCGGGGAGACCCAGTACTTC. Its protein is CASSIAARLAGPGETQYF.

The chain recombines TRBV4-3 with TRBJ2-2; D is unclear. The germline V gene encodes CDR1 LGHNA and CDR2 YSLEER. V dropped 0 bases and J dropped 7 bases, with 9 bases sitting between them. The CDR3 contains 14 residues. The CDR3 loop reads CASSQDWSSGELFF. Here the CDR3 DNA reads TGCGCCAGCAGCCAAGATTGGTCGAGCGGGGAGCTGTTTTTT.

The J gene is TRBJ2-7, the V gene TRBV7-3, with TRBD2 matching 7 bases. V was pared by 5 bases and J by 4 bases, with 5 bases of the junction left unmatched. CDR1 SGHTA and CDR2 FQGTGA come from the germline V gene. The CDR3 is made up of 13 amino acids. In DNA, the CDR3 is TGTGCCAGCAGCCCGGGGGGTGGTTACGAGCAGTACTTC. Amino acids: CASSPGGGYEQYF.

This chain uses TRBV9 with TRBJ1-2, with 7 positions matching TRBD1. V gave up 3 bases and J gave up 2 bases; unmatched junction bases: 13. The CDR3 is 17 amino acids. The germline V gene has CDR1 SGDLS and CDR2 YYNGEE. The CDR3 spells CASSASPRDSRNYGYTF. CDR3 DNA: TGTGCCAGCAGCGCTTCTCCACGGGACAGCAGAAACTATGGCTACACCTTC.

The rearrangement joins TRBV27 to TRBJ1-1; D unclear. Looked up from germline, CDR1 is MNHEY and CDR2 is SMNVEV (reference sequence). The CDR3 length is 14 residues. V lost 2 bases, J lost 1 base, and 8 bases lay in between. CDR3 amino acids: CASSLLGENTEAFF. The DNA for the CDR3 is TGTGCCAGCAGTTTACTTGGAGAGAACACTGAAGCTTTCTTT.

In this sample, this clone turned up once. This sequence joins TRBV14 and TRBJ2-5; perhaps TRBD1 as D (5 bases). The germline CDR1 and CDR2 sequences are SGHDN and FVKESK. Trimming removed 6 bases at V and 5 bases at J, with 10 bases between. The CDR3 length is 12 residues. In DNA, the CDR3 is TGTGCCAGCAGGGCAGGGTCCGAGACCCAGTACTTC. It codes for CASRAGSETQYF. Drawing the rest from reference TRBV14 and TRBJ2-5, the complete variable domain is EAGVTQFPSHSVIEKGQTVTLRCDPISGHDNLYWYRRVMGKEIKFLLHFVKESKQDESGMPNNRFLAERTGGTYSTLKVQPAELEDSGVYFCASRAGSETQYFGPGTRLLVL.

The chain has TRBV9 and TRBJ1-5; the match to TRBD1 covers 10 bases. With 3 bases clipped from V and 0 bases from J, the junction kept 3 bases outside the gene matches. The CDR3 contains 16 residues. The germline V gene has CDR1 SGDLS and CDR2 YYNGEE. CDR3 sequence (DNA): TGTGCCAGCAGCGCCGGACAGGGGGATAGCAATCAGCCCCAGCATTTT. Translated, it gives CASSAGQGDSNQPQHF.

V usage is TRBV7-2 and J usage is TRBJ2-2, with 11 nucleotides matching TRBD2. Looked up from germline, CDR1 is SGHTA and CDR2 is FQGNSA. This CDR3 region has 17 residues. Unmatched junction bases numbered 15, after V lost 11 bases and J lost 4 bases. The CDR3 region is CAEGPPSGGRGTGELFF. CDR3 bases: TGTGCCGAGGGGCCCCCTAGCGGGGGGCGGGGCACCGGGGAGCTGTTTTTT.

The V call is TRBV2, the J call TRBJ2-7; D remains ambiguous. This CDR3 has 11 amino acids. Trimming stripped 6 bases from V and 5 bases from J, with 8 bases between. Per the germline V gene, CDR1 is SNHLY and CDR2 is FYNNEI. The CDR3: CASSATDEQYF. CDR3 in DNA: TGTGCCAGCAGCGCCACTGACGAGCAGTACTTC.

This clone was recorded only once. CDR3 residues: CASSLAPGGGSTDTQYF. The CDR3, as DNA: TGTGCCAGCAGCTTAGCGCCCGGGGGGGGTAGCACAGATACGCAGTATTTT. This chain joins TRBV7-9 and TRBJ2-3; TRBD2 matches at 8 bases. Unmatched junction bases numbered 5, after V lost 0 bases and J lost 0 bases. This CDR3 is 17 amino acids long. Germline V CDR1 and CDR2: SEHNR, FQNEAQ (reference sequence).

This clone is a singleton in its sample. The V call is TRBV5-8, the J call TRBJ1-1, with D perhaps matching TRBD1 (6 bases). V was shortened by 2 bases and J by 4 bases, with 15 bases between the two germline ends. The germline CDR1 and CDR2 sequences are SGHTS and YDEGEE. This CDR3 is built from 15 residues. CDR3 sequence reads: CASSFYRVEGTEAFF. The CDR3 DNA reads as TGTGCCAGCAGCTTCTACAGGGTGGAAGGCACTGAAGCTTTCTTT.

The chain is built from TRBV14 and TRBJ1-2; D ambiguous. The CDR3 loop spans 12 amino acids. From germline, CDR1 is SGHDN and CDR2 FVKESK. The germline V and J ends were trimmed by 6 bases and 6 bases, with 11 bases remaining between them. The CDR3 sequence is CASSWGVDGYTF. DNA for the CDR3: TGTGCCAGCAGTTGGGGAGTCGATGGCTACACCTTC.

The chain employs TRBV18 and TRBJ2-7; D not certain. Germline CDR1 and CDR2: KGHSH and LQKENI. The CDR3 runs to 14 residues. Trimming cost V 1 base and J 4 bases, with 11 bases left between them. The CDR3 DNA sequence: TGTGCCAGCTCACCACATCCCCCCCCTTACGAGCAGTACTTC. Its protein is CASSPHPPPYEQYF.

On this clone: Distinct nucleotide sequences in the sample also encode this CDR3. The CDR3 sequence is CASSLTGANYGYTF. The DNA of the CDR3 is TGTGCCAGCAGCTTGACAGGGGCCAACTATGGCTACACCTTC. This sequence joins TRBV5-4 and TRBJ1-2; 7 bases map to TRBD1. CDR1 is SGHNT and CDR2 is YYREEE in the germline V gene (reference sequence). This CDR3 is built from 14 residues. J gave up 2 bases and V 1 base, and 2 bases lay outside the gene matches.

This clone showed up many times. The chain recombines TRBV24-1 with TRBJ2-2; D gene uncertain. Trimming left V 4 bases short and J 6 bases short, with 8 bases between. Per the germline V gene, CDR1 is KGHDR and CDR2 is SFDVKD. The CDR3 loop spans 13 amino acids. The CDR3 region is CATSEQLSGELFF. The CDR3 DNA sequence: TGTGCCACCAGTGAGCAACTTTCCGGGGAGCTGTTTTTT.